This T cell receptor (beta chain) was recovered during a study of regulatory T cells in long-lasting Graves disease. Whole-study findings and limits: Reduced TCR diversity was observed in persistent Graves' patients versus newly diagnosed patients.

The ends were cut back, 0 bases at V and 0 bases at J, with 8 bases in the middle. The CDR3 length is 14 residues. Per the germline V gene, CDR1 is GTSNPN and CDR2 is SVGIG (reference sequence). Time point of the sample: persistent/refractory GD, antithyroid drugs over 5 years with positive TRAb. The TCR library was made from RNA extracted from PBMCs. Combining iRepertoire HTBI primers with Arm-PCR of CDR3 regions, the authors built TCR beta libraries. Using its own MiXCR run on the multiplex PCR reads, TCRdb lists one record per CDR3 protein. In the table there are approximately 440,000 distinct CDR3 sequences, around 24% of which are singletons. This clonotype has a handful of counts. Its specificity is not known.

The clonotype was recovered from a female donor with Graves disease. This rearrangement joins TRBV30 to TRBJ2-5; D ambiguous. Sequenced here: peripheral blood mononuclear cells (PBMCs), sampled when the disease was refractory, from a patient treated with antithyroid drugs. The CDR3 nucleotides read TGTGCCTGGAGTGTAGGGCAGAACCAAGAGACCCAGTACTTC. Residues: CAWSVGQNQETQYF.